This entry describes one T cell receptor (beta chain). Its target is unknown. This entry comes from a study of shared clonotypes between healthy human individuals. Overall study: Each donor's CD4 naive and CD4 memory cells filled three plates apiece, CD8 naive two, and CD8 memory one. Study observations and caveats: Naive subsets usually exceeded memory subsets in estimated richness. The sampled material consisted only of blood, and tissue repertoires are likely to differ.

Libraries were prepared by immunoSEQ multiplex PCR; TCRdb keeps only in-frame clonotypes and omits some of them. This table has millions of clones, around 95% appearing once. Healthy HIV-negative adults without recent acute infections or vaccinations served as donors. This CDR3 has 15 amino acids. The trim removed 5 bases at V and 10 bases at J, leaving 11 bases unmatched. Germline-derived CDR1 and CDR2 are SEHNR and FQNEAQ (reference sequence). Material for sequencing was naive CD4+ T cells sorted from blood. The subset was: CD45RA+ positively selected. The V gene is TRBV7-9, the J gene TRBJ1-6; 7 bases fit TRBD1. This sequence originates from a man between 18 and 35 years old in good health. The CDR3 nucleotides read TGTGCCAGCAGCAAAACGACAGGGTCGGGGTCACCCCTCCACTTT. Protein sequence: CASSKTTGSGSPLHF. The full variable domain, its missing parts supplied by reference TRBV7-9 and TRBJ1-6, is DTGVSQNPRHKITKRGQNVTFRCDPISEHNRLYWYRQTLGQGPEFLTYFQNEAQLEKSRLLSDRFSAERPKGSFSTLEIQRTEQGDSAMYLCASSKTTGSGSPLHFGNGTRLTVT.